The clone carrying this TCR beta chain has at least ten counts. Its antigen is as yet unknown. This entry is derived from a study of read filtering for tumor transcriptome and immune sequencing. About the research overall: Patients were 17 male and approximately 15 female, mean age 65.9 years, range 47 to 80. Overall study results and limits: Correlation between methods rose after single-read clonotypes were removed.

This library used about 360 ng RNA and molecular barcoded adaptors spanning alpha/delta and beta/gamma chains. TCRdb re-analysed the reads in MiXCR, keeping a single row per CDR3 protein. The data show 130,000 or so distinct CDR3 sequences, about 13% seen once. V was pared by 0 bases and J by 1 base, with 15 bases between. CDR1 and CDR2 from the germline V gene are DFQATT and SNEGSKA (reference sequence). The CDR3 is 16 amino acids. The chain uses TRBV20-1 and TRBJ1-1; D is perhaps TRBD1 (5 bases). This receptor was obtained from a donor older than 35 with multiple myeloma. Sample: a population of CD138-negative cells sorted from bone marrow. CDR3 nucleotide sequence: TGCAGTGCTAGAGATTACCCCCGGCAGGGGAACACTGAAGCTTTCTTT. Amino acids: CSARDYPRQGNTEAFF.